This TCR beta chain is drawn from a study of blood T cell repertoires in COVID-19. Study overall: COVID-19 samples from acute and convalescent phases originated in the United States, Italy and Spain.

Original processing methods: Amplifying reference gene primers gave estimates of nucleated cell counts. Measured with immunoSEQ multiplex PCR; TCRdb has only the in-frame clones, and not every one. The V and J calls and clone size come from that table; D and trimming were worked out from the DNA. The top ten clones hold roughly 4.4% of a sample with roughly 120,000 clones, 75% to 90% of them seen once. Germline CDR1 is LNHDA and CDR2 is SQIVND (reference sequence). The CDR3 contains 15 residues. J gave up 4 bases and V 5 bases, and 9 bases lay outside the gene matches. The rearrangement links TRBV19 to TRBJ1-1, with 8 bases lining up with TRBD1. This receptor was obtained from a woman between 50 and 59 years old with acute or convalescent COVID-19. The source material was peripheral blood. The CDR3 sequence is CASSFPGGWSTEAFF. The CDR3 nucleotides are TGTGCCAGTAGTTTTCCAGGGGGCTGGAGCACTGAAGCTTTCTTT.